A selection of T cell receptor beta chains follows, all from one sample in a study of blood T cell repertoires in COVID-19. Profiled with immunoSEQ multiplex PCR; TCRdb holds only in-frame clones, not every one. The top ten hold 18% of the sample, which has about 180,000 clones, approximately 81% seen once. The sequenced sample was peripheral blood. The origin of the receptors is a person aged 65 to 85 with COVID-19, enrolled during active disease. Both conserved end residues are part of each CDR3. A D gene is named only where the DNA matches it firmly. The size field is filled for only some rows; it gives once, few, many or a size class.

length	V	size	D	J	DNA	CDR3
16	TRBV29-1	-	-	TRBJ2-5	TGCAGCGTTAAAGGTTCAGGGGGAGGTGGACAAGAGACCCAGTACTTC	CSVKGSGGGGQETQYF
14	TRBV30	few	TRBD2	TRBJ2-3	TGTGCCTGGAGTATGGCGGGGGGCACAGATACGCAGTATTTT	CAWSMAGGTDTQYF
16	TRBV7-2	-	TRBD1	TRBJ2-1	TGTGCCAGCAGCCGGGACAGACTGAGCTCCTACAATGAGCAGTTCTTC	CASSRDRLSSYNEQFF
16	TRBV28	-	-	TRBJ1-2	TGTGCCAGCAGTTTGGCGGGGGGTGTAACTAACTATGGCTACACCTTC	CASSLAGGVTNYGYTF
16	TRBV19	-	-	TRBJ2-6	TGTGCCAGTCTACAGGGATCTTTATCTGGGGCCAACGTCCTGACTTTC	CASLQGSLSGANVLTF
14	TRBV7-3	-	-	TRBJ1-1	TGTGCCAGCAGCTTAACTCCCGGGAACACTGAAGCTTTCTTT	CASSLTPGNTEAFF
13	TRBV10-3	-	-	TRBJ1-4	TGTGCCATCAAGGACAGCCTTAATGAAAAACTGTTTTTT	CAIKDSLNEKLFF
13	TRBV28	few	-	TRBJ1-6	TGTGCCAGTGGGGGGACGGCGTATTCACCCCTCCACTTT	CASGGTAYSPLHF
13	TRBV6-4	-	TRBD1	TRBJ2-7	TGTGCCAGCAGTAAGGACAGGGGGAACGAGCAGTACTTC	CASSKDRGNEQYF
14	TRBV19	-	TRBD1	TRBJ1-5	TGTGCCAGTAGAACCACAGGGGCCAATCAGCCCCAGCATTTT	CASRTTGANQPQHF
16	TRBV5-6	-	-	TRBJ1-3	TGTGCCAGCAGCCATCTAGGGGCAAGCCGCAGAAACACCATATATTTT	CASSHLGASRRNTIYF
14	TRBV6-5	-	-	TRBJ1-1	TGTGCCAGCAGGGATGGCGGGCCGGGCACTGAAGCTTTCTTT	CASRDGGPGTEAFF
16	TRBV6-5	-	TRBD2	TRBJ2-3	TGTGCCAGCAGTTCCCGTAGCGGGAGTGGCACAGATACGCAGTATTTT	CASSSRSGSGTDTQYF
13	TRBV3-1/TRBV3-2	-	-	TRBJ1-1	TGTGCCAGCAGCCAGGCAGAGAACACTGAAGCTTTCTTT	CASSQAENTEAFF
14	TRBV28	-	-	TRBJ1-5	TGTGCCAGCAGTTTATCCAATAGCAATCAGCCCCAGCATTTT	CASSLSNSNQPQHF
13	TRBV7-7	once	-	TRBJ1-1	TGTGCCAGCAGGTTCAGGGAGAACACTGAAGCTTTCTTT	CASRFRENTEAFF
19	TRBV11-2	-	-	TRBJ2-4	TGTGCCAGCAGCTTAGTTTTACAGGTTGAGACTTTAGCCAAAAACATTCAGTACTTC	CASSLVLQVETLAKNIQYF
14	TRBV6-2/TRBV6-3	-	TRBD1	TRBJ1-1	TGTGCCAGCAGTTTGGACAGGGAGAACACTGAAGCTTTCTTT	CASSLDRENTEAFF
14	TRBV7-8	once	-	TRBJ1-1	TGTGCCAGCAGCTTAGTTCGGACAGACACTGAAGCTTTCTTT	CASSLVRTDTEAFF
15	TRBV18	-	TRBD1	TRBJ1-1	TGTGCCAGCTCACCCAGAACGACAGGGTCCACTGAAGCTTTCTTT	CASSPRTTGSTEAFF
14	TRBV6-2/TRBV6-3	-	TRBD1	TRBJ1-1	TGTGCCAGCAGTTACCTCGACAGGGAGAGTGAAGCTTTCTTT	CASSYLDRESEAFF
17	TRBV19	-	TRBD1	TRBJ1-6	TGTGCCAGTAGTCTTTCCGGACAGGGCCGGTATAATTCACCCCTCCACTTT	CASSLSGQGRYNSPLHF
15	TRBV7-9	-	-	TRBJ2-5	TGTGCCAGTAGCAACCGGCGGGGGCGCAACGAGACCCAGTACTTC	CASSNRRGRNETQYF
16	TRBV6-1	once	TRBD2	TRBJ2-4	TGTGCCAGCAGTGCAGTAGCGGGAGGCCCCAAAAACATTCAGTACTTC	CASSAVAGGPKNIQYF